These T cell receptor beta chains were read from a single sample in a study of CD4 T cells in relation to SARS-CoV-2 and coronaviruses. The antigens for these receptors are not known. Generated by immunoSEQ multiplex PCR, the TCRdb table keeps only in-frame clones and is missing some. In the table there are about 21,000 clones, less than 85% of which are singletons. Sequenced material: CD4+ T cells from PBMCs, cultured in vitro. The receptors derive from a human donor in good health. The conserved cysteine and the conserved F or W are not part of the CDR3 here.

V: TRBV20-1
J: TRBJ2-3
CDR3: SARDTDTQY

V: TRBV28
J: TRBJ2-7
CDR3: ASRLQGNSYEQY

V: TRBV10-2
J: TRBJ1-1
CDR3: ASSDRGPTEAF

V: TRBV25-1
J: TRBJ2-3
CDR3: ASSDNLQVTSTDTQY

V: TRBV10-1
J: TRBJ2-1
CDR3: ASSESLRGHGYNEQF

V: TRBV5-1
J: TRBJ2-1
CDR3: ASSLVAAGGRYNEQF

V: TRBV19
J: TRBJ1-1
CDR3: ASSIRRQVRFTEAF

V: TRBV5-1
J: TRBJ1-1
CDR3: ASSFANSENTEAF

V: TRBV14
J: TRBJ2-3
CDR3: ASSQDVGGTDTQY

V: TRBV7-9
J: TRBJ2-1
CDR3: ASSRGTSGHNEQF

V: TRBV4-1
J: TRBJ1-2
CDR3: ASSHPPGQSYGYT

V: TRBV18
J: TRBJ1-2
CDR3: ASSPPPGNYGYT

V: TRBV4-2
J: TRBJ2-5
CDR3: ASSQDYGGQETQY

V: TRBV14
J: TRBJ2-7
CDR3: ASSQDQSGRSYEQY

V: TRBV27
J: TRBJ2-7
CDR3: ASSPLGASGSRDEQY

V: TRBV27
J: TRBJ2-7
CDR3: ASSLEPNRGRSEQY

V: TRBV15
J: TRBJ2-5
CDR3: ATSYTGQGQETQY

V: TRBV7-3
J: TRBJ2-6
CDR3: ASSSYGGQSSGANVLT

V: TRBV24-1
J: TRBJ2-1
CDR3: ATSDFSQGADNEQF

V: TRBV7-9
J: TRBJ2-1
CDR3: ASSSWTPSNEQF

V: TRBV4-1
J: TRBJ1-6
CDR3: ASSPDGEGPPLH

V: TRBV9
J: TRBJ2-1
CDR3: ASSPEDWDNEQF

V: TRBV18
J: TRBJ2-3
CDR3: ASSRQGPSTDTQY

V: TRBV4-2
J: TRBJ2-1
CDR3: ASSQDLSYNEQF

V: TRBV18
J: TRBJ2-1
CDR3: ASSPELYNEQF

V: TRBV5-1
J: TRBJ2-2
CDR3: ATTSEGYTGELF

V: TRBV27
J: TRBJ2-1
CDR3: ASSWGLLYNEQF

V: TRBV15
J: TRBJ1-1
CDR3: AVRGGLATEAF

V: TRBV12-1
J: TRBJ1-2
CDR3: ASSFKKTNPGYGYT

V: TRBV2
J: TRBJ2-5
CDR3: ASTEQGGKRETQY

V: TRBV6-6
J: TRBJ1-6
CDR3: ASSQIGTYNSPLH

V: TRBV5-1
J: TRBJ2-1
CDR3: ASSPSGLAGGREQF

V: TRBV11-2
J: TRBJ1-4
CDR3: ASSLGGPLQEKLF

V: TRBV4-1
J: TRBJ1-1
CDR3: ASSQDPAVNTEAF

V: TRBV18
J: TRBJ2-7
CDR3: ASSLGRILAGELYEQY

V: TRBV19
J: TRBJ2-7
CDR3: ASSISGESYEQY

V: TRBV6-5
J: TRBJ2-1
CDR3: ASRGPGLKRPEQF

V: TRBV18
J: TRBJ1-3
CDR3: ASSPLTRAGNTIY

V: TRBV18
J: TRBJ2-1
CDR3: ASSPLPSGRGNEQF

V: TRBV28
J: TRBJ2-7
CDR3: ASSSQGTQY

V: TRBV5-1
J: TRBJ2-1
CDR3: ASSLASGENEQF

V: TRBV6-1
J: TRBJ1-5
CDR3: ASSEAKADSNQPQH

V: TRBV6-5
J: TRBJ2-3
CDR3: ASSYSSNTDTQY

V: TRBV12-3/TRBV12-4
J: TRBJ1-5
CDR3: ASNTGNSGPQH

V: TRBV10-3
J: TRBJ2-1
CDR3: AISDPGGGGRGYEQF

V: TRBV19
J: TRBJ2-5
CDR3: ASSSQGAQETQY